The source of this T cell receptor beta chain is a study of OX40 agonist ivuxolimab in advanced cancers. Looking at the study overall: Ivuxolimab, an agonistic anti-OX40 (CD134) antibody, was given to patients.

The V end was cut by 6 bases, the J end by 7 bases, with 19 bases between. This CDR3 region has 14 residues. The V gene's germline CDR1 is MGHDK and CDR2 SYGVNS. Profiled with immunoSEQ multiplex PCR; TCRdb holds only in-frame clones, not every one. The sample has 70,000 to 80,000 clones; approximately 88% are singletons. The TCR comes from an adult with an advanced solid tumor such as melanoma, head and neck, liver or kidney cancer. The V call is TRBV25-1, the J call TRBJ2-7; D tentatively fits TRBD1 or TRBD2 (5 bases each). Material: CD4+ or CD8+ T cells sorted from blood, obtained in a trial of the OX40 agonist ivuxolimab. The CDR3 region has the DNA TGTGCCAGCAGGAGGGGCAGGGCTTACGGGGAGCAGTACTTC. Its protein product is CASRRGRAYGEQYF.